The rows below give T cell receptor beta chains drawn from one sample of a study of T cells after yellow fever vaccination. TCRdb recomputed calls from the 5' RACE reads with MiXCR, one row per CDR3 protein. The sample contains a few hundred thousand distinct CDR3 sequences, approximately 7% of which appear only once. The source was PBMCs, collected around 45 days after the first yellow fever vaccination. These receptors all come from a man aged 18 to 30 who received the YFV17D yellow fever vaccine. The CDR3 runs from the conserved cysteine through the conserved F or W. A D gene is named only where the DNA matches it firmly. Size is stated for part of the rows, as once, few or many counts, or as a class when the clone is expanded.

J,size,length,V,D,CDR3,DNA
TRBJ2-3,few,15,TRBV3-1,-,CASSLFGTSTDTQYF,TGTGCCAGCAGCCTGTTCGGGACCTCCACAGATACGCAGTATTTT
TRBJ2-4,few,16,TRBV28,TRBD2,CASAAGGRVAKNIQYF,TGTGCCAGCGCCGCAGGAGGGAGGGTGGCCAAAAACATTCAGTACTTC
TRBJ2-3,many,13,TRBV20-1,TRBD2,CSAVGLGTDTQYF,TGCAGTGCTGTGGGACTAGGGACAGATACGCAGTATTTT
TRBJ2-3,-,13,TRBV12-3/TRBV12-4,TRBD1,CASRIGQVYTQYF,TGTGCCAGCAGAATAGGACAGGTATATACGCAGTATTTT
TRBJ2-3,-,14,TRBV4-2,TRBD1,CASSLGQAPDTQYF,TGTGCCAGCAGCCTCGGACAGGCTCCAGATACGCAGTATTTT
TRBJ2-5,-,14,TRBV18,-,CASSPVEGGRSEYF,TGTGCCAGCTCCCCCGTGGAGGGCGGAAGATCCGAGTACTTC
TRBJ2-1,-,15,TRBV7-2,TRBD1,CASSRRGGPYNEQFF,TGTGCCAGCAGCCGTCGAGGGGGCCCCTACAATGAGCAGTTCTTC
TRBJ2-3,few,14,TRBV10-2,-,CASSVVVPTDTQYF,TGCGCCAGCAGTGTAGTAGTCCCCACAGATACGCAGTATTTT
TRBJ2-2,many,14,TRBV20-1,TRBD2,CSALAGERTGELFF,TGCAGTGCTTTAGCGGGGGAACGCACCGGGGAGCTGTTTTTT
TRBJ2-1,many,17,TRBV4-3,TRBD2,CASSQGGGGARYNEQFF,TGCGCCAGCAGCCAAGGGGGCGGGGGGGCCCGGTACAATGAGCAGTTCTTC
TRBJ2-3,-,13,TRBV24-1,TRBD1,CATSEGQGNTQYF,TGTGCCACCAGTGAGGGACAGGGCAATACGCAGTATTTT
TRBJ2-2,-,15,TRBV11-2,TRBD1,CASSRVPQGAGELFF,TGTGCCAGCAGCCGAGTTCCCCAGGGGGCCGGGGAGCTGTTTTTT
TRBJ1-6,-,17,TRBV19,TRBD1,CASQGQGAISYNSPLHF,TGTGCCAGTCAAGGACAGGGGGCGATTAGCTATAATTCACCCCTCCACTTT
TRBJ1-1,few,13,TRBV18,-,CASSTGRDTEAFF,TGTGCCAGCTCCACAGGGAGGGACACTGAAGCTTTCTTT
TRBJ2-7,few,16,TRBV7-8,TRBD2,CASSLASLVLAGVEYF,TGTGCCAGCAGCTTAGCGAGCTTGGTCCTAGCGGGGGTTGAGTACTTC
TRBJ1-6,-,15,TRBV4-1,-,CASSQRQIHNSPLHF,TGCGCCAGCAGCCAGCGACAGATACATAATTCACCCCTCCACTTT
TRBJ1-1,few,13,TRBV19,-,CASPLGENTEAFF,TGTGCCAGTCCCTTGGGAGAGAACACTGAAGCTTTCTTT
TRBJ1-5,many,13,TRBV27,-,CASSWEGSQPQHF,TGTGCCAGCAGTTGGGAGGGGAGTCAGCCCCAGCATTTT
TRBJ2-3,-,17,TRBV3-1,-,CASSQDLPGASTDTQYF,TGTGCCAGCAGCCAAGATCTGCCGGGGGCCTCCACAGATACGCAGTATTTT
TRBJ1-5,-,15,TRBV25-1,TRBD1,CASSADRVANQPQHF,TGTGCCAGCAGTGCGGACAGGGTGGCGAATCAGCCCCAGCATTTT
TRBJ2-7,-,14,TRBV18,TRBD1,CASSPRTGPDEQYF,TGTGCCAGCTCACCTCGGACAGGCCCAGACGAGCAGTACTTC
TRBJ1-1,many,13,TRBV10-1,-,CASSAQTNTEAFF,TGCGCCAGCAGTGCACAGACGAACACTGAAGCTTTCTTT
TRBJ2-3,-,13,TRBV27,TRBD2,CASRGGGAPTQYF,TGTGCCAGCAGGGGCGGGGGGGCCCCGACGCAGTATTTT
TRBJ2-1,-,14,TRBV28,-,CASSFSDYYNEQFF,TGTGCCAGCAGTTTTTCCGACTACTACAATGAGCAGTTCTTC
TRBJ2-3,few,14,TRBV4-1,-,CASSQPPLTDTQYF,TGCGCCAGCAGCCAGCCACCTCTCACAGATACGCAGTATTTT
TRBJ2-4,-,14,TRBV28,-,CASSFGLAKNIQYF,TGTGCCAGCAGTTTTGGGTTAGCCAAAAACATTCAGTACTTC
TRBJ1-2,many,15,TRBV7-2,-,CASSLAYRANYGYTF,TGTGCCAGCAGCTTAGCTTACAGGGCTAACTATGGCTACACCTTC
TRBJ2-5,few,14,TRBV5-1,TRBD1,CASMWDSVQETQYF,TGCGCCAGCATGTGGGACAGCGTCCAAGAGACCCAGTACTTC
TRBJ2-1,few,15,TRBV27,-,CASSLRGPFYNEQFF,TGTGCCAGCAGTTTAAGGGGACCTTTCTACAATGAGCAGTTCTTC
TRBJ2-2,-,14,TRBV25-1,-,CASSAQVNTGELFF,TGTGCCAGCAGTGCTCAGGTCAACACCGGGGAGCTGTTTTTT
TRBJ2-1,-,16,TRBV2,-,CASSDLQMPLDNEQFF,TGTGCCAGCAGTGATCTTCAGATGCCATTGGACAATGAGCAGTTCTTC
TRBJ1-5,few,16,TRBV5-1,-,CASRAGDALGNQPQHF,TGCGCCAGTCGCGCCGGGGACGCCCTAGGCAATCAGCCCCAGCATTTT
TRBJ1-4,-,15,TRBV5-5,-,CASTNIWAGSEKLFF,TGTGCCAGTACCAACATCTGGGCCGGGAGTGAAAAACTGTTTTTT